A selection of T cell receptor beta chains follows, all from one sample in a study of preoperative IRX-2 immunotherapy in early breast cancer. Data came from immunoSEQ multiplex PCR; TCRdb stores just in-frame clones and leaves some out. This table holds more than 50,000 clones, approximately 95% found once. The sample here was taken from a patient treated with IRX-2 immunotherapy. The receptor source for this set is a human donor with breast cancer. Each CDR3 is given with its conserved first and last residue. D genes are given only for firm matches. Clone size is shown for a subset of rows, as once, few, many or a class of expanded clone.

abundance: .
j_gene: TRBJ2-1
v_gene: TRBV30
d_gene: .
CDR3aa: CAWSGTGLGNEQFF
CDR3nt: TGTGCCTGGAGTGGGACGGGGTTAGGTAATGAGCAGTTCTTC

abundance: .
j_gene: TRBJ2-3
v_gene: TRBV14
d_gene: .
CDR3aa: CASSRIGGTSTDTQYF
CDR3nt: TGTGCCAGCAGCCGGATAGGGGGAACTAGCACAGATACGCAGTATTTT

abundance: .
j_gene: TRBJ1-5
v_gene: TRBV4-2
d_gene: .
CDR3aa: CASSLAGHINQPQHF
CDR3nt: TGTGCCAGCAGCTTGGCGGGACACATCAATCAGCCCCAGCATTTT

abundance: .
j_gene: TRBJ2-5
v_gene: TRBV28
d_gene: .
CDR3aa: CASSFEVGETQYF
CDR3nt: TGTGCCAGCAGTTTTGAGGTCGGGGAGACCCAGTACTTC

abundance: .
j_gene: TRBJ1-1
v_gene: TRBV10-3
d_gene: .
CDR3aa: CAISRTASNTEAFF
CDR3nt: TGTGCCATCAGCCGGACAGCTTCGAACACTGAAGCTTTCTTT

abundance: .
j_gene: TRBJ2-1
v_gene: TRBV28
d_gene: .
CDR3aa: CASSSPPSRRNYNEQFF
CDR3nt: TGTGCCAGCAGTTCCCCTCCCTCCAGGAGGAATTACAATGAGCAGTTCTTC

abundance: once
j_gene: TRBJ2-7
v_gene: TRBV5-4
d_gene: TRBD1
CDR3aa: CASSLPGQGSGYEQYF
CDR3nt: TGTGCCAGCAGCCTACCGGGACAGGGATCGGGCTACGAGCAGTACTTC

abundance: .
j_gene: TRBJ1-4
v_gene: TRBV5-5
d_gene: .
CDR3aa: CASSSRAETNEKLFF
CDR3nt: TGTGCCAGCAGTAGCAGGGCGGAAACTAATGAAAAACTGTTTTTT

abundance: .
j_gene: TRBJ1-6
v_gene: TRBV10-3
d_gene: .
CDR3aa: CAISEQNMNSPLHF
CDR3nt: TGTGCCATCAGTGAGCAGAATATGAATTCACCCCTCCACTTT

abundance: .
j_gene: TRBJ1-4
v_gene: TRBV30
d_gene: .
CDR3aa: CAWGGLTAVEKLFF
CDR3nt: TGTGCCTGGGGGGGGTTGACGGCGGTTGAAAAACTGTTTTTT

abundance: .
j_gene: TRBJ2-2
v_gene: TRBV15
d_gene: TRBD2
CDR3aa: CATSREVLLTSGRAGELFF
CDR3nt: TGTGCCACCAGCAGAGAAGTCCTTCTGACTAGCGGGAGGGCCGGGGAGCTGTTTTTT

abundance: .
j_gene: TRBJ2-7
v_gene: TRBV5-1
d_gene: TRBD1
CDR3aa: CASSLGPDRPYEQYF
CDR3nt: TGCGCCAGCAGCTTGGGGCCGGACAGGCCCTACGAGCAGTACTTC

abundance: .
j_gene: TRBJ2-7
v_gene: TRBV5-1
d_gene: TRBD2
CDR3aa: CASSNSPGLAYEQYF
CDR3nt: TGCGCCAGCAGCAATTCACCGGGACTAGCCTACGAGCAGTACTTC

abundance: .
j_gene: TRBJ2-7
v_gene: TRBV28
d_gene: .
CDR3aa: CATGVYEQYF
CDR3nt: TGTGCCACCGGGGTATACGAGCAGTACTTC

abundance: once
j_gene: TRBJ2-5
v_gene: TRBV5-1
d_gene: .
CDR3aa: CASSLMSNQETQYF
CDR3nt: TGCGCCAGCAGCTTGATGTCCAACCAAGAGACCCAGTACTTC

abundance: once
j_gene: TRBJ2-7
v_gene: TRBV10-3
d_gene: TRBD1
CDR3aa: CATRTGGAYEQYF
CDR3nt: TGTGCCACCCGGACAGGGGGAGCCTACGAGCAGTACTTC

abundance: .
j_gene: TRBJ2-3
v_gene: TRBV4-1
d_gene: .
CDR3aa: CASSRTAVRADTQYF
CDR3nt: TGCGCCAGCAGCCGGACAGCAGTTCGCGCAGATACGCAGTATTTT

abundance: .
j_gene: TRBJ2-1
v_gene: TRBV14
d_gene: .
CDR3aa: CASSLRGGAEQFF
CDR3nt: TGTGCCAGCAGCCTGCGAGGGGGGGCGGAGCAGTTCTTC

abundance: .
j_gene: TRBJ2-7
v_gene: TRBV6-5
d_gene: .
CDR3aa: CASSYGQGDPYEQYF
CDR3nt: TGTGCCAGCAGTTATGGGCAGGGAGATCCCTACGAGCAGTACTTC

abundance: .
j_gene: TRBJ1-2
v_gene: TRBV19
d_gene: .
CDR3aa: CASSVARANYGYTF
CDR3nt: TGTGCCAGTAGTGTGGCCAGGGCGAACTATGGCTACACCTTC

abundance: .
j_gene: TRBJ2-4
v_gene: TRBV7-2
d_gene: .
CDR3aa: CASSLGQERYF
CDR3nt: TGTGCCAGCAGCTTAGGGCAGGAGAGGTACTTC

abundance: .
j_gene: TRBJ1-1
v_gene: TRBV19
d_gene: .
CDR3aa: CASSQGWESNTEAFF
CDR3nt: TGTGCCAGTAGTCAGGGGTGGGAGTCGAACACTGAAGCTTTCTTT

abundance: .
j_gene: TRBJ2-7
v_gene: TRBV9
d_gene: .
CDR3aa: CASSEGLAPNYEQYF
CDR3nt: TGTGCCAGCAGCGAGGGGCTAGCTCCGAACTACGAGCAGTACTTC

abundance: .
j_gene: TRBJ2-1
v_gene: TRBV15
d_gene: .
CDR3aa: CATSQERAYNEQFF
CDR3nt: TGTGCCACCAGCCAGGAGAGGGCCTACAATGAGCAGTTCTTC

abundance: .
j_gene: TRBJ2-5
v_gene: TRBV27
d_gene: TRBD2
CDR3aa: CASSAYYSGETQYF
CDR3nt: TGTGCCAGCAGTGCCTATTATAGCGGGGAGACCCAGTACTTC

abundance: .
j_gene: TRBJ2-5
v_gene: TRBV28
d_gene: .
CDR3aa: CASSPGDQETQYF
CDR3nt: TGTGCCAGCTCTCCGGGTGATCAAGAGACCCAGTACTTC

abundance: .
j_gene: TRBJ2-7
v_gene: TRBV10-3
d_gene: .
CDR3aa: CAIKDITHEQYF
CDR3nt: TGTGCCATCAAGGACATTACTCACGAGCAGTACTTC

abundance: .
j_gene: TRBJ1-1
v_gene: TRBV2
d_gene: TRBD1
CDR3aa: CASRGQANTEAFF
CDR3nt: TGTGCCAGCAGGGGACAGGCGAACACTGAAGCTTTCTTT

abundance: .
j_gene: TRBJ2-5
v_gene: TRBV6-5
d_gene: .
CDR3aa: CASSYSRRAQYF
CDR3nt: TGTGCCAGCAGTTACTCCAGGCGGGCCCAGTACTTC

abundance: .
j_gene: TRBJ1-2
v_gene: TRBV5-4
d_gene: .
CDR3aa: CASSLEGNYGYTF
CDR3nt: TGTGCCAGCAGCTTGGAGGGGAACTATGGCTACACCTTC

abundance: .
j_gene: TRBJ2-1
v_gene: TRBV6-6
d_gene: TRBD1
CDR3aa: CASRGQGQGSGEQFF
CDR3nt: TGTGCCAGCAGAGGCCAGGGACAGGGCTCTGGTGAGCAGTTCTTC

abundance: .
j_gene: TRBJ2-7
v_gene: TRBV5-1
d_gene: TRBD2
CDR3aa: CASSLVLAGYEQYF
CDR3nt: TGCGCCAGCAGCTTGGTTCTAGCGGGCTACGAGCAGTACTTC

abundance: .
j_gene: TRBJ2-2
v_gene: TRBV5-6
d_gene: .
CDR3aa: CASSWGRGTGELFF
CDR3nt: TGTGCCAGCAGCTGGGGGAGGGGGACCGGGGAGCTGTTTTTT

abundance: .
j_gene: TRBJ1-6
v_gene: TRBV6-6
d_gene: TRBD1
CDR3aa: CASSYGGQGWGSPLHF
CDR3nt: TGTGCCAGCAGTTACGGGGGACAGGGATGGGGTTCACCCCTCCACTTT

abundance: .
j_gene: TRBJ2-1
v_gene: TRBV5-5
d_gene: .
CDR3aa: CASILKTPLENEQFF
CDR3nt: TGTGCCAGCATCCTGAAGACACCACTGGAGAATGAGCAGTTCTTC

abundance: .
j_gene: TRBJ2-5
v_gene: TRBV2
d_gene: .
CDR3aa: CASGRGTRETQYF
CDR3nt: TGTGCCAGCGGGAGAGGGACACGGGAGACCCAGTACTTC

abundance: .
j_gene: TRBJ2-6
v_gene: TRBV11-2
d_gene: .
CDR3aa: CASSLGLRAAGANVLTF
CDR3nt: TGTGCCAGCAGCTTAGGGTTACGGGCGGCTGGGGCCAACGTCCTGACTTTC

abundance: few
j_gene: TRBJ1-2
v_gene: TRBV5-6
d_gene: .
CDR3aa: CASRERPNYGYTF
CDR3nt: TGTGCCAGCAGGGAGAGGCCGAACTATGGCTACACCTTC

abundance: .
j_gene: TRBJ2-3
v_gene: TRBV7-9
d_gene: TRBD2
CDR3aa: CASSPKGGPSDTQYF
CDR3nt: TGTGCCAGCAGCCCGAAGGGAGGGCCCTCAGATACGCAGTATTTT

abundance: .
j_gene: TRBJ2-2
v_gene: TRBV5-1
d_gene: TRBD1
CDR3aa: CASSGYRGRAGELFF
CDR3nt: TGCGCCAGCAGCGGCTACAGGGGGAGAGCCGGGGAGCTGTTTTTT

abundance: once
j_gene: TRBJ2-5
v_gene: TRBV28
d_gene: .
CDR3aa: CASSHNQEARETQYF
CDR3nt: TGTGCCAGCAGTCATAACCAAGAGGCTCGCGAGACCCAGTACTTC

abundance: .
j_gene: TRBJ2-5
v_gene: TRBV7-7
d_gene: .
CDR3aa: CASSLGTRLETQYF
CDR3nt: TGTGCCAGCAGCTTAGGGACCCGACTAGAGACCCAGTACTTC

abundance: .
j_gene: TRBJ1-1
v_gene: TRBV5-1
d_gene: .
CDR3aa: CASSSGPGWTEAFF
CDR3nt: TGCGCCAGCAGCTCGGGGCCAGGTTGGACTGAAGCTTTCTTT

abundance: .
j_gene: TRBJ1-2
v_gene: TRBV6-1
d_gene: TRBD1
CDR3aa: CASTRDRGPYGYTF
CDR3nt: TGTGCCAGCACTCGGGACAGGGGTCCCTATGGCTACACCTTC

abundance: .
j_gene: TRBJ2-3
v_gene: TRBV4-1
d_gene: .
CDR3aa: CASSQAAWVSTDTQYF
CDR3nt: TGCGCCAGCAGCCAAGCCGCCTGGGTTAGCACAGATACGCAGTATTTT

abundance: once
j_gene: TRBJ2-3
v_gene: TRBV29-1
d_gene: .
CDR3aa: CSVGPRTDTQYF
CDR3nt: TGCAGCGTGGGACCGCGCACAGATACGCAGTATTTT

abundance: .
j_gene: TRBJ1-2
v_gene: TRBV20-1
d_gene: .
CDR3aa: CSAPELGYTF
CDR3nt: TGCAGTGCTCCGGAGTTGGGCTACACCTTC

abundance: .
j_gene: TRBJ2-1
v_gene: TRBV11-2
d_gene: .
CDR3aa: CASSLSMANNEQFF
CDR3nt: TGTGCCAGCAGCTTAAGTATGGCAAACAATGAGCAGTTCTTC

abundance: few
j_gene: TRBJ1-1
v_gene: TRBV30
d_gene: .
CDR3aa: CAWGNSITLYFMNTEAFF
CDR3nt: TGTGCCTGGGGGAATTCGATTACACTTTACTTTATGAACACTGAAGCTTTCTTT

abundance: .
j_gene: TRBJ2-5
v_gene: TRBV6-1
d_gene: TRBD2
CDR3aa: CASSEWASGDEETQYF
CDR3nt: TGTGCCAGCAGTGAATGGGCTAGCGGGGATGAAGAGACCCAGTACTTC

abundance: .
j_gene: TRBJ1-5
v_gene: TRBV19
d_gene: .
CDR3aa: CASSIGAEGSNQPQHF
CDR3nt: TGTGCCAGTAGTATTGGGGCAGAGGGTAGCAATCAGCCCCAGCATTTT

abundance: once
j_gene: TRBJ2-2
v_gene: TRBV7-9
d_gene: TRBD1
CDR3aa: CASSSQGALDTGELFF
CDR3nt: TGTGCCAGCAGCTCCCAGGGGGCTTTGGACACCGGGGAGCTGTTTTTT